Below are 16 T cell receptor beta chains sequenced from a single sample in a study of tumor-infiltrating lymphocytes in primary liver carcinoma. From approximately 530 ng of total RNA, TCR beta-specific cDNA was reverse-transcribed using a constant-region primer. Library construction for TCR beta comprised three nested multiplex PCR rounds performed with slightly modified ARM-PCR. The first two PCR rounds used TRBV1-TRBV30 forward primers with a C-beta reverse primer, about 10 cycles each. Each CDR3 protein is one row after TCRdb ran MiXCR on the multiplex PCR reads. Among roughly 57,000 distinct CDR3 sequences listed, about three quarters were seen once. The study co-extracted DNA and RNA from approximately 20-30 mg of unsorted bulk tissue. Sequencing was done on a sample of liver tumor tissue from sampling region 2. Subset given: tumor region T2, inferior pole. Receptors originate from a man between 35 and 55 years old with primary liver carcinoma and hepatitis B virus infection.

This clonotype is a singleton in its sample. A junction boundary mismatches the germline segment, possibly from a read error. J is TRBJ2-5 and V is TRBV11-1; 7 bases are a match to TRBD1. The V gene's germline CDR1 is SGHAT and CDR2 FQDESV (reference sequence). The CDR3 loop spans 14 amino acids. In nucleotides, the CDR3 is TGTGCCTGCAGTGGACAGGTGGAGGTGGAGACCGGGTACTTC. Translated: CACSGQVEVETGYF.

The J gene is TRBJ1-5, the V gene TRBV6-1; D is undetermined. V was pared by 8 bases and J by 0 bases, with 14 bases between. Germline values: CDR1 MNHNS, CDR2 SASEGT. The CDR3 consists of 15 residues. The CDR3 DNA sequence: TGTGCCAGCGGCGAAATCTCCTATAGCAATCAGCCCCAGCATTTT. This sequence encodes CASGEISYSNQPQHF.

The chain carries TRBV4-3 and TRBJ2-1, with 9 bases fitting TRBD2. V was pared by 0 bases and J by 5 bases, with 5 bases of the junction left unmatched. This CDR3 spans 16 amino acids. The germline V gene encodes CDR1 LGHNA and CDR2 YSLEER. The CDR3 DNA sequence: TGCGCCAGCAGCCAAGACGGACTAGCGACACACAATGAGCAGTTCTTC. This gives the protein CASSQDGLATHNEQFF.

In regard to this clonotype: One end of the junction varies from germline; a read error may be responsible. The V call is TRBV4-2, the J call TRBJ2-3; D is perhaps TRBD1 (6 bases). Germline CDR1 reads LGHNA; CDR2 reads YNFKEQ. CDR3 size: 18 residues. CDR3 nucleotide sequence: TGTACCAGCAGCCAAGTTGCGCTTCTAGGGGGAGCGACAGATACGCAGTATTTT. Amino acids: CTSSQVALLGGATDTQYF.

This clonotype was observed a few times. At one end, the junction sequence differs from germline, possibly due to a read error. This chain connects TRBV24-1 to TRBJ2-7, with a possible D match to TRBD1 (5 bases). The germline gives CDR1 KGHDR, CDR2 SFDVKD. This CDR3 is built from 12 residues. The CDR3 loop is CATSAQGYERYF. The DNA of the CDR3 is TGTGCCACCAGTGCCCAGGGCTACGAGCGGTACTTC.

Concerning this clonotype: A much larger clonotype is one base distant, so this may be a read error. Here the CDR3 omits its conserved ending phenylalanine or tryptophan, so a read error is the likely source. The chain is built from TRBV5-4 and TRBJ2-3, with 8 bases that match TRBD2. V lost 0 bases, J lost 2 bases, and 5 bases stayed unmatched. The germline CDR1 and CDR2 sequences are SGHNT and YYREEE (reference sequence). The CDR3 is 16 residues long. The CDR3 bases are TGTGCCAGCAGCTTGGAAGGTAGCGGGGTCACAGATACGCAGTATTAT. Translation: CASSLEGSGVTDTQYY.

Of note for this clonotype: A much larger clone lies a single base off, so this may be a read error. The conserved closing phenylalanine or tryptophan is absent in this CDR3, likely reflecting a read error. V and J are TRBV2 and TRBJ2-1, with no clear D. The germline V and J ends were trimmed by 6 bases and 8 bases, with 11 bases remaining between them. Germline V gives CDR1 SNHLY, CDR2 FYNNEI. The CDR3 is 12 residues long. The CDR3 nucleotides are TGTGCCAGCAGCTCTGGGTTGGATGAGCAGTTCTTA. It encodes CASSSGLDEQFL.

This clonotype was seen just once. The conserved phenylalanine or tryptophan is not found at the CDR3 terminus, so this likely reflects a read error. The chain uses TRBV6-2 or TRBV6-3 and TRBJ2-7; possibly TRBD2 for D (6 bases). This CDR3 spans 14 amino acids. Germline V CDR1 and CDR2: MNHEY, SVGEGT. This CDR3 reads CDSRGTSSSYEQYS. CDR3 bases: TGTGACAGCAGAGGGACTTCCAGCTCCTACGAGCAGTACTCC.

Concerning this clonotype: At one of its ends the junction is not consistent with the germline gene, which may arise from a read error. The chain uses TRBV11-2 and TRBJ2-5; 8 nucleotides align to TRBD2. This CDR3 has 16 amino acids. Looked up from germline, CDR1 is SGHAT and CDR2 is FQNNGV. The CDR3 DNA follows: TGTACCAGTAGCCAAAGTCCTGGCGGGGGGAAAGAGACCCAGTGCTTC. Translation gives CTSSQSPGGGKETQCF. Variable domain in full (rest from reference TRBV11-2 and TRBJ2-5): EAGVAQSPRYKIIEKRQSVAFWCNPISGHATLYWYQQILGQGPKLLIQFQNNGVVDDSQLPKDRFSAERLKGVDSTLKIQPAKLEDSAVYLCTSSQSPGGGKETQCFGPGTRLLVL.

About this clonotype itself: A single base separates this from a much larger clone, so it may be a read error. The V call is TRBV6-5, the J call TRBJ2-1; 9 nucleotides align to TRBD2. This CDR3 is built from 14 residues. Germline CDR1 reads MNHEY; CDR2 reads SVGAGI. Here the CDR3 DNA reads TGTGCCAACAGTCGACTAGCGGATTACAATGAGCAGTTCTTC. Amino acid sequence: CANSRLADYNEQFF.

This clonotype was detected ten times or more. The V call is TRBV29-1, the J call TRBJ2-3; no clear D gene. CDR1 SQVTM and CDR2 ANQGSEA come from the germline V gene. The CDR3 runs to 11 residues. The germline V and J ends were trimmed by 7 bases and 4 bases, with 9 bases remaining between them. CDR3 in DNA: TGCAGCGCCTGGCATGCAGATACGCAGTATTTT. Protein sequence: CSAWHADTQYF.

This clonotype was recorded a few times. The chain is built from TRBV6-1 and TRBJ1-5, with D possibly TRBD1 on 5 matching bases. There are 18 residues in the CDR3. The germline V and J ends were trimmed by 6 bases and 9 bases, with 30 bases remaining between them. CDR1 is MNHNS, CDR2 SASEGT, per germline. CDR3 loop: CASRGRGIEAQSLRPQHF. The CDR3 DNA reads as TGTGCCAGCAGGGGGAGGGGTATAGAAGCCCAATCATTACGGCCCCAGCATTTT.

There are many counts of this clonotype. The chain links TRBV12-3 or TRBV12-4 to TRBJ2-7, with 15 nucleotides matching TRBD2. Losses at the gene ends were 6 bases for V and 4 bases for J; bases not matched to a gene: 1. The CDR3 loop spans 14 amino acids. CDR3 coding DNA: TGTGCCAGCAGCGGGACTAGCGGGGGGTACGAGCAGTACTTC. Protein sequence: CASSGTSGGYEQYF.

Concerning this clonotype: Mismatch with germline at one junction end may stem from a read error. The gene calls are TRBV29-1 and TRBJ2-3; 11 bases are shared with TRBD1. The CDR3 totals 18 residues. Germline CDR1 is SQVTM and CDR2 is ANQGSEA. The CDR3 region is CGVEGQGVIHHSTETQYF. CDR3 nucleotides: TGCGGCGTTGAGGGACAGGGGGTGATCCACCATTCCACAGAAACGCAGTATTTT.

This clonotype was recorded many times. CDR3 nucleotides: TGTGCCACTCGGACTAGCTTGACAGATACGCAGTATTTT. Protein product: CATRTSLTDTQYF. J is TRBJ2-3 and V is TRBV10-3; 8 nucleotides align to TRBD2. Trimming at V came to 10 bases and at J to 3 bases, leaving 6 bases not matched to a gene. Germline V gives CDR1 ENHRY, CDR2 SYGVKD. The CDR3 totals 13 residues.

In the case of this clonotype: The germline gene is not matched at one end of the junction; a read error may be the cause. The chain recombines TRBV29-1 with TRBJ2-1; D remains ambiguous. The CDR3 runs 15 residues. CDR1 is SQVTM and CDR2 is ANQGSEA in the germline V gene. In DNA form, the CDR3 reads TGCAGCGTTGCCGTCCCAAAGGGCGTCTTCGATGAGCAGTCCTTC. Its translation: CSVAVPKGVFDEQSF.